The T cell receptor (beta chain) under discussion was sequenced for a study of T cells after yellow fever vaccination. Overall study: SMART-Seq v4 Ultra Low Input handled preparation of low-cell-number fractions. Overall study findings and caveats: Some clonotypes were seen in both the CD4 and the CD8 compartments. These made up a small share and likely arose from convergent recombination. Post-booster samples contained most primary-vaccination clones (approximately 96% CD4, approximately 88% CD8).

This clonotype was seen a few times. Its antigen remains unidentified. The V and J ends lost 5 bases and 4 bases respectively, with 14 bases between them. The CDR3 totals 14 residues. Germline V gene data show CDR1 as ENHRY and CDR2 as SYGVKD. TCRdb independently ran MiXCR on the 5' RACE reads; one entry per CDR3 protein. The profile covers hundreds of thousands of distinct CDR3 sequences, with roughly 8% appearing a single time and 17% taken by the ten largest. The J gene is TRBJ2-5, the V gene TRBV10-3; D may be TRBD1 (6 bases). The sequence was collected from a man aged 18 to 30 who received the YFV17D yellow fever vaccine. Sample: PBMCs, taken 45 days after the first yellow fever vaccination. The CDR3 region has the DNA TGTGCCATCAGTACCTCGGACAGCCCAGAGACCCAGTACTTC. Its translation: CAISTSDSPETQYF.